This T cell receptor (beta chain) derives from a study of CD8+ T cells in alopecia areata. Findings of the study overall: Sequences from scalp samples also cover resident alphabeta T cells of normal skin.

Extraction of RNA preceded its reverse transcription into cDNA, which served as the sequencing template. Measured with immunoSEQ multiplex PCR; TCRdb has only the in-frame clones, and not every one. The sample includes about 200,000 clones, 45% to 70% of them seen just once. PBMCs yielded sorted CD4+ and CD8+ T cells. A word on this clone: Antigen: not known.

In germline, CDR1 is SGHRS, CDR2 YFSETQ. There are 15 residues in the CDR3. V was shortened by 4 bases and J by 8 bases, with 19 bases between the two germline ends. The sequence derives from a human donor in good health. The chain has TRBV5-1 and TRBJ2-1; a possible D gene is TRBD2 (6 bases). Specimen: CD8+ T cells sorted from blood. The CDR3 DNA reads TGCGCCAGCAGCCCGGGGACTCCGTCCCCTCATGAGCAGTTCTTC. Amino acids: CASSPGTPSPHEQFF.